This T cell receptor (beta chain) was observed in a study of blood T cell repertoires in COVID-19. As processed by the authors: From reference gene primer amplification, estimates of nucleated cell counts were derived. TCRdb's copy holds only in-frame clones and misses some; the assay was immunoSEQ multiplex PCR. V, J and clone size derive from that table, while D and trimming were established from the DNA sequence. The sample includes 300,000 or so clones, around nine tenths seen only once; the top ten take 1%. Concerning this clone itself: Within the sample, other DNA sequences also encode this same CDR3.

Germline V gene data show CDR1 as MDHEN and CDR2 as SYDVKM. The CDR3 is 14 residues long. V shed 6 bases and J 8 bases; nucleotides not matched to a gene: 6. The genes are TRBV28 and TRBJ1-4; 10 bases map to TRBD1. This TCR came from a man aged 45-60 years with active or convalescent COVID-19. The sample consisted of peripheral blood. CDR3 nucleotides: TGTGCCAGCAGCTTGGACAGGGGGAGAGAAAAACTGTTTTTT. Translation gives CASSLDRGREKLFF.